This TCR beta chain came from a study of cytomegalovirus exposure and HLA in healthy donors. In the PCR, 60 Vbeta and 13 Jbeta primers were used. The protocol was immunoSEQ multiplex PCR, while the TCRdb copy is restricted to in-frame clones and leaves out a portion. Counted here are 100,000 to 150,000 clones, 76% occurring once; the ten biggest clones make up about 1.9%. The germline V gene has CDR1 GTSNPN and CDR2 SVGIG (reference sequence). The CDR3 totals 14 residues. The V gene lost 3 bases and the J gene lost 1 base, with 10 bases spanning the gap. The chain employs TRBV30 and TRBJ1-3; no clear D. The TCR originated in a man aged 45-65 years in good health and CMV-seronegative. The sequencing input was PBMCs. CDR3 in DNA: TGTGCCTGGAGGAAAGAGGCTTCTGGAAACACCATATATTTT. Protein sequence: CAWRKEASGNTIYF. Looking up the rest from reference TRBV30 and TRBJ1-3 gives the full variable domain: SQTIHQWPATLVQPVGSPLSLECTVEGTSNPNLYWYRQAAGRGLQLLFYSVGIGQISSEVPQNLSASRPQDRQFILSSKKLLLSDSGFYLCAWRKEASGNTIYFGEGSWLTVV.